The entry below describes one T cell receptor (beta chain). Authors' methods: Cell counts per sample came from amplifying reference gene primers. The table came from immunoSEQ multiplex PCR; TCRdb's copy has only in-frame clones and leaves some out. V, J and clone size were drawn from that table, and D and trimming were deduced from the DNA. This table holds some 23,000 clones, 75% to 90% found once. This sample is part of a study of blood T cell repertoires in COVID-19. Study-level background: Whether acute or convalescent, the COVID-19 samples came from the United States, Italy and Spain. Nucleic acid was either cDNA or gDNA, and it came from T cells, B-cell-depleted T cells, or PBMCs.

This CDR3 has 13 residues. Germline V gives CDR1 MGHDK, CDR2 SYGVNS. V was pared by 9 bases and J by 5 bases, with 9 bases of the junction left unmatched. The sample taken for sequencing was peripheral blood. The chain is built from TRBV25-1 and TRBJ2-7, with 8 bases that match TRBD1. This clonotype was sampled from an elderly woman with acute or convalescent COVID-19. CDR3 loop: CASGFRDRNEQYF. CDR3 bases: TGTGCCAGTGGTTTCCGGGACAGGAACGAGCAGTACTTC.